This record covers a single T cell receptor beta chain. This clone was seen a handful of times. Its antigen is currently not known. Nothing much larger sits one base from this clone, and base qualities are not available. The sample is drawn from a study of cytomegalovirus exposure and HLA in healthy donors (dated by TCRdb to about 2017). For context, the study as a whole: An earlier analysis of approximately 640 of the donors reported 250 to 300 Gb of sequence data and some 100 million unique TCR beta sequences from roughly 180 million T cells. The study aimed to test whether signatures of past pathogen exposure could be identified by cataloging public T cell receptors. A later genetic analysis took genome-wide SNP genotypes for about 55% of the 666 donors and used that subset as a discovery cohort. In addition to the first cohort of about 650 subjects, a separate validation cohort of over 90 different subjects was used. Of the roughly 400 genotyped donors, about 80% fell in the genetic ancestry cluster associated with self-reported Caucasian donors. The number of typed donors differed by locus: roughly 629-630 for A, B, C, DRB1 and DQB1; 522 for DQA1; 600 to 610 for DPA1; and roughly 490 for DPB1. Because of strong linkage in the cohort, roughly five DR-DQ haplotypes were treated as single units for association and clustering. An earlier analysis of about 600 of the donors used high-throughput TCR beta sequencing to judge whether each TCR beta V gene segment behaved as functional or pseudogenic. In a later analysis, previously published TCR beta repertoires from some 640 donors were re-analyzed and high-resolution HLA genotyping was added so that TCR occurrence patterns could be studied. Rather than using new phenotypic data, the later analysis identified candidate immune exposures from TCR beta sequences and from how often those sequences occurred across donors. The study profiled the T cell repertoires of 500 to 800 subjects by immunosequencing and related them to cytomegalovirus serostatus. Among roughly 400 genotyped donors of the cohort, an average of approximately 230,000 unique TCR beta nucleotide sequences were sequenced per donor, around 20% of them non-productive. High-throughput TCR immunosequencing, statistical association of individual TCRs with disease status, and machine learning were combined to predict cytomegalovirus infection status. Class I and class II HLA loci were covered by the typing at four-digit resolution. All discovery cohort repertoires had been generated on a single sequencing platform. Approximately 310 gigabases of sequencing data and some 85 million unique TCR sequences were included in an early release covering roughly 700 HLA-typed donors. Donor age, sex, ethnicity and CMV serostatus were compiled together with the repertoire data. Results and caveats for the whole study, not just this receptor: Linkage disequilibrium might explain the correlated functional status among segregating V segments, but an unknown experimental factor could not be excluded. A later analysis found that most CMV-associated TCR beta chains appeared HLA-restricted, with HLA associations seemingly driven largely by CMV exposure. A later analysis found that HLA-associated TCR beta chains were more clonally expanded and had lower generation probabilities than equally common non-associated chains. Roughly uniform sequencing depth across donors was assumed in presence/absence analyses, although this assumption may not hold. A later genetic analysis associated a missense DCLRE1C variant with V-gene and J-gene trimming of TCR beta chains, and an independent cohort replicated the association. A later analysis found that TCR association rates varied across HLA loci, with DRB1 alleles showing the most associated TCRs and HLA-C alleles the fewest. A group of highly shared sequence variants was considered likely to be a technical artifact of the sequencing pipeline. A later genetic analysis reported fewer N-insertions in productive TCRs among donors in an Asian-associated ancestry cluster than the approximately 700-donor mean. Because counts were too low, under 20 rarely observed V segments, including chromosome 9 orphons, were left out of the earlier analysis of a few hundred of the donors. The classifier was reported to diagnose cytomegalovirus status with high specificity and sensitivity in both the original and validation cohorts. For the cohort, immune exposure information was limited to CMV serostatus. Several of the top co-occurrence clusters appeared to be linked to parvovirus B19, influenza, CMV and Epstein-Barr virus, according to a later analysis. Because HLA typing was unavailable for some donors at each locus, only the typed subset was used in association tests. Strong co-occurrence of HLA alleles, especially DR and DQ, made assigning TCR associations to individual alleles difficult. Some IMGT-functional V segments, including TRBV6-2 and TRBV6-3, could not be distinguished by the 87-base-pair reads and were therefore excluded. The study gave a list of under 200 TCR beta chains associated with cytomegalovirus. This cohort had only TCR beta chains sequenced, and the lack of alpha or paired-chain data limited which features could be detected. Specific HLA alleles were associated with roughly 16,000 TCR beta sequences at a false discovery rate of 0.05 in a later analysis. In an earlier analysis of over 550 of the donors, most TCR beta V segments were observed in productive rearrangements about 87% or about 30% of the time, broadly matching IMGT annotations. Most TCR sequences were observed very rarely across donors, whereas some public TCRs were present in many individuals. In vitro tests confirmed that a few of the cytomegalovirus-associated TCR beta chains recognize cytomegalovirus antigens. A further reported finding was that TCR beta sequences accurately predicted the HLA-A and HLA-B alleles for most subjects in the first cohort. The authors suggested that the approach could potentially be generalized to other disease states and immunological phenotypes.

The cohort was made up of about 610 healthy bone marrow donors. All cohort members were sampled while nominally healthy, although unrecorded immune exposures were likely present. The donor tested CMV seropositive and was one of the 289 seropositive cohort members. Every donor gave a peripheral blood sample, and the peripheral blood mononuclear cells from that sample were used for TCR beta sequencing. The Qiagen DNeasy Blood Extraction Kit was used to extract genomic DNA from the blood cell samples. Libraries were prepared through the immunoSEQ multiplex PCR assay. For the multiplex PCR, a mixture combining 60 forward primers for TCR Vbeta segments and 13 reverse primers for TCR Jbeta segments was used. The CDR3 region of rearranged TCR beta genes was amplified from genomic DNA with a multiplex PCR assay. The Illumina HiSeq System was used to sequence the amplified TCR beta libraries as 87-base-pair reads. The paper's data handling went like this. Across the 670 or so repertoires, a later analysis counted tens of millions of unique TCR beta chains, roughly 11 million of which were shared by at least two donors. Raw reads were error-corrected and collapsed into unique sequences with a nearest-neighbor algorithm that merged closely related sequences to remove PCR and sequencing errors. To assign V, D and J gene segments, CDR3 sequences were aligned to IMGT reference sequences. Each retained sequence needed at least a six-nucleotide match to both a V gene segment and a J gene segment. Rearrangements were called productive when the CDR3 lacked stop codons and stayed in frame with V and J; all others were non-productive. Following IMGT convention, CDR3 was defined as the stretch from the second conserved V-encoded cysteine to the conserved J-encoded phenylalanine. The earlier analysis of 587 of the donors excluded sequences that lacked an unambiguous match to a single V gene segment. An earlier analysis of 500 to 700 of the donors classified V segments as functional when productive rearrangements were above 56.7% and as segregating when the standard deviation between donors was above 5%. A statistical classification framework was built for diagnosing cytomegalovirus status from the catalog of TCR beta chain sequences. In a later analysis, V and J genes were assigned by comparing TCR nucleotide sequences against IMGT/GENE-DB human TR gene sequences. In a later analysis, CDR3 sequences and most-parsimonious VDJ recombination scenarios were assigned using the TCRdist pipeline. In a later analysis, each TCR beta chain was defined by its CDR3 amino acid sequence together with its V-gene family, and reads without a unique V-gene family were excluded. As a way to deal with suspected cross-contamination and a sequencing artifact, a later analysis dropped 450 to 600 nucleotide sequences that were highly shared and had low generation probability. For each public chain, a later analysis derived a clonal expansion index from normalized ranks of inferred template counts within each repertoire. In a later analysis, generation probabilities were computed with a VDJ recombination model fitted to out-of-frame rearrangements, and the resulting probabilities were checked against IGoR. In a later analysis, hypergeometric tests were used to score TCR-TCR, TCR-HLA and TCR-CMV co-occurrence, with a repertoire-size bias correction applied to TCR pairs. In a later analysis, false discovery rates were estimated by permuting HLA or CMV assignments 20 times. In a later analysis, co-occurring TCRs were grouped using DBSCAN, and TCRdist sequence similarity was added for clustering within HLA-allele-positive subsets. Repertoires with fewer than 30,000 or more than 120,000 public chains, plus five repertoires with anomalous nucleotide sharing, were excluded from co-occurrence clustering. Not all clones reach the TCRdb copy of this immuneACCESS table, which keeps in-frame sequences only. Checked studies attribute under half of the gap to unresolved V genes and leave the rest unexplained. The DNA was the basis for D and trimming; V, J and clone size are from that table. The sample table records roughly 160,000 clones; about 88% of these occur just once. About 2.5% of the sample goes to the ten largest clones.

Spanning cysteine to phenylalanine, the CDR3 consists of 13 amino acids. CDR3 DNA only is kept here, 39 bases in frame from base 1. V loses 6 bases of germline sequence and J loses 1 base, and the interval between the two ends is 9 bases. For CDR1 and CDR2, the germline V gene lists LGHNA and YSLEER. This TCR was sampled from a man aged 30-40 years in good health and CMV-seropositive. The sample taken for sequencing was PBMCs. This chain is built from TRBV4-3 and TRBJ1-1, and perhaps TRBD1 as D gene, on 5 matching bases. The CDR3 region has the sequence CASSFTGNTEAFF. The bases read TGCGCCAGCAGTTTTACAGGGAACACTGAAGCTTTCTTT.